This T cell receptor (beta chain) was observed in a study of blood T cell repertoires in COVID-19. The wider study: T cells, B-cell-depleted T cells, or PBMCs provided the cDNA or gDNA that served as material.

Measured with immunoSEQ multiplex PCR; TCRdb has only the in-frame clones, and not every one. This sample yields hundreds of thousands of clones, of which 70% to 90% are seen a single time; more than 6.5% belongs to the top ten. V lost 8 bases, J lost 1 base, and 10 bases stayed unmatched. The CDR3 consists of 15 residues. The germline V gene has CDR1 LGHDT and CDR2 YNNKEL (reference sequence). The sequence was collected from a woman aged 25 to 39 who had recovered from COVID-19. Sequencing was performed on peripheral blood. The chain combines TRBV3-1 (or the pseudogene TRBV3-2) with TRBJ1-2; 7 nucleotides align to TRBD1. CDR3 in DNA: TGTGCCAGCTCCCTTCAAACAGGGGATAACTATGGCTACACCTTC. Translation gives CASSLQTGDNYGYTF.